This T cell receptor (beta chain) was captured in a study of blood T cell repertoires in COVID-19. Study details: Material from acute and convalescent COVID-19 was sourced from the United States, Italy and Spain. PBMCs, B-cell-depleted T cells, or T cells provided the cDNA or gDNA that made up the material.

Enrollment of patients from Seattle took place during active infection, with longitudinal follow-up. V lost 0 bases to trimming and J lost 9 bases, with 12 bases between them. This CDR3 contains 14 residues. Germline V gives CDR1 SGHTA, CDR2 FQGNSA. The authors' processing: Counts of nucleated cells, estimated from reference gene primer amplification, were obtained. Assay: immunoSEQ multiplex PCR; the TCRdb copy retains only in-frame clones and omits some. V, J and clone size derive from that table, while D and trimming were established from the DNA sequence. The sample includes around 260,000 clones, about 85% seen only once; the top ten take 0.85% to 1%.

V usage is TRBV7-2 and J usage is TRBJ2-1; no clear D. Source material: peripheral blood. The source of this sequence is a human donor with COVID-19, enrolled during active disease. The donor label of this sample is uncertain. CDR3 coding DNA: TGTGCCAGCAGCTTAGCGATCCCGTTGCGTGAGCAGTTCTTC. It is translated as CASSLAIPLREQFF.